The rows below give T cell receptor beta chains drawn from one sample of a study of T cell changes during pregnancy in multiple sclerosis. TCRdb's table, derived via immunoSEQ multiplex PCR, lists solely in-frame clones and lacks some. There are tens of thousands of clones in the sample; 88% occur only once, and 1.7% lies in the top ten. Here the sequenced sample was peripheral blood, taken in the first trimester of pregnancy. The receptors were gathered from a female donor with multiple sclerosis, enrolled in a pregnancy study. Both conserved end residues are part of each CDR3. D genes are given only for firm matches. Size is omitted from some rows. Given values are once, few, many or a class for expanded clones.

TRBJ2-3,NA,TRBV7-6,NA,CASSLGPGGTDTQYF,TGTGCCAGCAGCTTAGGGCCGGGGGGCACAGATACGCAGTATTTT
TRBJ2-5,NA,TRBV4-1,once,CASSHGTSQETQYF,TGCGCCAGCAGCCATGGGACAAGTCAAGAGACCCAGTACTTC
TRBJ2-7,TRBD2,TRBV11-3,NA,CASSLLGTTDYEQYF,TGTGCCAGCAGCTTACTGGGGACTACCGACTACGAGCAGTACTTC
TRBJ2-1,TRBD1,TRBV10-3,NA,CAISEAPDRGSNEQFF,TGTGCCATCAGTGAGGCTCCGGACAGGGGGTCCAATGAGCAGTTCTTC
TRBJ2-1,NA,TRBV19,NA,CASKGAGDYNEQFF,TGTGCCAGTAAGGGAGCGGGCGACTACAATGAGCAGTTCTTC
TRBJ2-5,NA,TRBV11-2,NA,CASSPPPGQETQYF,TGTGCCAGCAGCCCTCCCCCGGGGCAAGAGACCCAGTACTTC
TRBJ2-1,TRBD2,TRBV5-4,NA,CASRQREGPYNEQFF,TGTGCCAGCAGGCAGCGGGAGGGCCCCTACAATGAGCAGTTCTTC
TRBJ1-3,NA,TRBV4-3,once,CASSQEAGSHSGNTIYF,TGCGCCAGCAGCCAAGAGGCAGGGTCCCACTCTGGAAACACCATATATTTT
TRBJ1-3,TRBD1,TRBV5-4,NA,CASSPRQGAGGNTIYF,TGTGCCAGCAGCCCCAGACAGGGGGCGGGTGGAAACACCATATATTTT
TRBJ2-7,NA,TRBV4-3,NA,CASSPRGGYEQYF,TGCGCCAGCAGCCCAAGAGGGGGCTACGAGCAGTACTTC
TRBJ1-2,TRBD1,TRBV6-5,NA,CASKGGSNYGYTF,TGTGCCAGCAAAGGGGGCTCTAACTATGGCTACACCTTC
TRBJ2-2,TRBD1,TRBV10-3,once,CAISSQGVDTGELFF,TGTGCCATCAGTAGCCAGGGGGTTGACACCGGGGAGCTGTTTTTT
TRBJ1-5,TRBD1,TRBV6-5,many,CASSSITGGNQPQHF,TGTGCCAGCAGTTCCATCACAGGGGGCAATCAGCCCCAGCATTTT
TRBJ2-7,TRBD2,TRBV5-4,NA,CASSLAGTSDYEQYF,TGTGCCAGCAGCTTGGCCGGGACTAGCGACTACGAGCAGTACTTC
TRBJ2-5,TRBD2,TRBV5-4,NA,CASSLATSGRGETQYF,TGTGCCAGCAGCTTAGCGACTAGCGGGAGAGGAGAGACCCAGTACTTC
TRBJ2-3,NA,TRBV6-4,NA,CASSTGLGTDTQYF,TGTGCCAGCAGTACAGGGTTAGGGACAGATACGCAGTATTTT
TRBJ2-7,TRBD1,TRBV28,NA,CASRQGGSYEQYF,TGTGCCAGCAGACAGGGGGGTTCCTACGAGCAGTACTTC
TRBJ2-1,TRBD2,TRBV6-1,NA,CASSVSSGSSYNEQFF,TGTGCCAGCAGTGTTTCTAGCGGGAGCTCCTACAATGAGCAGTTCTTC
TRBJ1-1,NA,TRBV6-5,NA,CASSNGDTEAFF,TGTGCCAGCAGTAACGGGGACACTGAAGCTTTCTTT
TRBJ1-5,NA,TRBV9,NA,CASSGTGLDNQPQHF,TGTGCCAGCAGCGGAACAGGGCTTGACAATCAGCCCCAGCATTTT
TRBJ2-7,TRBD2,TRBV4-2,once,CASSPDLAGDFYEQYF,TGTGCCAGCAGCCCAGACCTAGCGGGAGATTTCTACGAGCAGTACTTC
TRBJ1-2,TRBD1,TRBV7-2,NA,CASRDPGQGGGYTF,TGTGCCAGCAGGGATCCGGGACAGGGAGGTGGCTACACCTTC
TRBJ2-2,TRBD1,TRBV15,NA,CATSSDGTGVLTGELFF,TGTGCCACCAGCAGCGACGGGACAGGGGTCCTTACCGGGGAGCTGTTTTTT
TRBJ2-5,TRBD1,TRBV30,NA,CAWSGNRGETQYF,TGTGCCTGGAGTGGTAACAGGGGGGAGACCCAGTACTTC
TRBJ2-3,TRBD2,TRBV2,NA,CASGGENPTQYF,TGTGCCAGCGGGGGGGAAAACCCTACGCAGTATTTT
TRBJ2-7,NA,TRBV6-6,NA,CASTPRQESSYEQYF,TGTGCCAGCACCCCTCGACAGGAGAGCTCCTACGAGCAGTACTTC
TRBJ1-2,NA,TRBV29-1,NA,CSVESGYGYTF,TGCAGCGTTGAATCAGGCTATGGCTACACCTTC
TRBJ1-4,NA,TRBV18,NA,CASSPGQYEKLFF,TGTGCCAGCTCTCCCGGACAGTATGAAAAACTGTTTTTT
TRBJ2-5,NA,TRBV27,NA,CASSFRRADQETQYF,TGTGCCAGCAGTTTTAGGCGGGCCGACCAAGAGACCCAGTACTTC
TRBJ2-7,TRBD1,TRBV5-6,NA,CASSQGTGGMTIYEQYF,TGTGCCAGCAGCCAGGGGACAGGGGGCATGACCATATACGAGCAGTACTTC
TRBJ2-1,TRBD2,TRBV30,NA,CAWSVSGRTYNEQFF,TGTGCCTGGAGTGTAAGCGGGAGGACCTACAATGAGCAGTTCTTC
TRBJ2-5,TRBD2,TRBV28,NA,CASSLPYPGTSGKETQYF,TGTGCCAGCAGTTTACCTTACCCCGGGACTAGCGGGAAAGAGACCCAGTACTTC
TRBJ1-1,TRBD1,TRBV7-3,once,CASSPVAGQGAAFF,TGTGCCAGCAGCCCGGTGGCGGGACAGGGGGCGGCTTTCTTT
TRBJ2-5,NA,TRBV30,NA,CAWSTPGRGIGETQYF,TGTGCCTGGAGTACTCCCGGACGGGGGATAGGGGAGACCCAGTACTTC
TRBJ2-7,TRBD2,TRBV11-2,NA,CASSSLAGRSYEQYF,TGTGCCAGCAGCTCATTAGCGGGCAGATCCTACGAGCAGTACTTC
TRBJ2-7,TRBD1,TRBV5-4,NA,CASSPTGTGIGEQYF,TGTGCCAGCAGCCCTACCGGGACAGGAATCGGCGAGCAGTACTTC
TRBJ1-5,NA,TRBV19,NA,CASSSRGPGQPQHF,TGTGCCAGTAGTTCCAGGGGCCCCGGGCAGCCCCAGCATTTT
TRBJ2-2,TRBD2,TRBV5-1,NA,CASSTGLAANTGELFF,TGCGCCAGCAGCACAGGACTAGCGGCGAACACCGGGGAGCTGTTTTTT
TRBJ1-3,TRBD1,TRBV4-3,NA,CASSPFGQGDTIYF,TGCGCCAGCAGCCCTTTTGGACAGGGGGACACCATATATTTT
TRBJ2-1,TRBD1,TRBV9,NA,CASSVARTGYNEQFF,TGTGCCAGCAGCGTAGCTCGGACAGGGTACAATGAGCAGTTCTTC
TRBJ2-5,TRBD2,TRBV6-5,NA,CASSYSLAGQQETQYF,TGTGCCAGCAGTTACTCACTAGCGGGACAACAAGAGACCCAGTACTTC
TRBJ2-7,NA,TRBV11-2,NA,CASSPWGGELYEQYF,TGTGCCAGCAGTCCTTGGGGGGGCGAACTCTACGAGCAGTACTTC
TRBJ2-2,NA,TRBV29-1,NA,CSVGRGDTGELFF,TGCAGCGTTGGGCGGGGTGACACCGGGGAGCTGTTTTTT
TRBJ2-5,NA,TRBV5-6,few,CASSLVQGETQYF,TGTGCCAGCAGCTTGGTGCAGGGAGAGACCCAGTACTTC
TRBJ2-3,NA,TRBV19,NA,CASSRGDTDTQYF,TGTGCCAGTAGTCGTGGAGACACAGATACGCAGTATTTT
TRBJ1-1,NA,TRBV7-9,NA,CASSLRGPDTEAFF,TGTGCCAGCAGCCTCAGGGGTCCGGACACTGAAGCTTTCTTT
TRBJ2-7,TRBD1,TRBV27,NA,CASSVTGDYGDEQYF,TGTGCCAGCAGCGTAACAGGGGATTACGGAGACGAGCAGTACTTC
TRBJ2-1,TRBD1,TRBV6-5,NA,CASSYFGQGAENEQFF,TGTGCCAGCAGTTACTTCGGACAGGGGGCCGAAAATGAGCAGTTCTTC